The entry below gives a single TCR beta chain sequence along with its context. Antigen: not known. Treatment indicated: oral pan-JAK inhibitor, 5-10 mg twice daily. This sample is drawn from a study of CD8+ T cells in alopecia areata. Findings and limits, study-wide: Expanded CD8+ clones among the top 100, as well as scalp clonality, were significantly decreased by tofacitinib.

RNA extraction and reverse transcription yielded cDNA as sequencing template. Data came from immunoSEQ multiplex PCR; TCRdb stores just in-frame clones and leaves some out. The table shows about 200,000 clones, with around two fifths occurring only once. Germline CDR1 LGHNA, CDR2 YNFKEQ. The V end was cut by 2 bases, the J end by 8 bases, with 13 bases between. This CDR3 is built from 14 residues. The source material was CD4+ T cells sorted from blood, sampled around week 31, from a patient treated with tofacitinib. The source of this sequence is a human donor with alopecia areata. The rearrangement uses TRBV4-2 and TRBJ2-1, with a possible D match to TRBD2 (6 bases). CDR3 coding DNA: TGTGCCAGCAGCCAACGACTAGGGTTCTATGAGCAGTTCTTC. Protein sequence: CASSQRLGFYEQFF.